This T cell receptor beta chain is from a study of Ad26.COV2.S vaccination and SARS-CoV-2 variants. Described treatment: roughly 19 received Ad26.COV2.S at low or high dose, single or two shots; several received placebo; per-sample allocation not given. Day 63 after the first vaccine or placebo injection was the time point for sampling. Overall study findings and caveats: Reported post-vaccination CD8+ and CD4+ T cell responses to spike showed substantial breadth.

Sequenced by immunoSEQ multiplex PCR; TCRdb stores in-frame clones only, minus some. This table has 300,000 to 350,000 clones, 86% appearing once. This clone was detected only a few times. The antigen is undetermined. The CDR3 runs 12 residues. Germline lookup yields CDR1 SEHNR and CDR2 FQNEAQ (reference sequence). Trimming left V 4 bases short and J 8 bases short, with 11 bases between. Here the sequenced sample was peripheral blood, taken in a trial of Ad26.COV2.S vaccine versus placebo. The chain combines TRBV7-9 with TRBJ1-2, with a weak D call TRBD1 (6 bases). The source of this sequence is a person between 18 and 59 years old who received the Ad26.COV2.S COVID-19 vaccine or a placebo. CDR3 DNA: TGTGCCAGCAGCTGGACAGTAGGAGGCTACACCTTC. It is translated as CASSWTVGGYTF.